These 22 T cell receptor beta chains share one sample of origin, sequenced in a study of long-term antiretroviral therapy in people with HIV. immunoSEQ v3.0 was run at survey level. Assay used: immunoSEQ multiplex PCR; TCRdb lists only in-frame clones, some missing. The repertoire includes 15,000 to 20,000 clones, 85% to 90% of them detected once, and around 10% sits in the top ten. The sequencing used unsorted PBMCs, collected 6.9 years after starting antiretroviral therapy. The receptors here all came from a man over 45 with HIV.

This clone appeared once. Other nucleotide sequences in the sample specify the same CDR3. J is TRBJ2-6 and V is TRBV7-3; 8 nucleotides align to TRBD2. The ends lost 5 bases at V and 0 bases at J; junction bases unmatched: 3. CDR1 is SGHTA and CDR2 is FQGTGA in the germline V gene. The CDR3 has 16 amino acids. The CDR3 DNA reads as TGTGCCAGCAGCCTCAGCGGGGGCTCTGGGGCCAACGTCCTGACTTTC. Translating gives CASSLSGGSGANVLTF. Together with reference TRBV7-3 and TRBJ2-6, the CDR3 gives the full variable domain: GAGVSQTPSNKVTEKGKYVELRCDPISGHTALYWYRQSLGQGPEFLIYFQGTGAADDSGLPNDRFFAVRPEGSVSTLKIQRTERGDSAVYLCASSLSGGSGANVLTFGAGSRLTVL.

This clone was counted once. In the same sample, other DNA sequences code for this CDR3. CDR3 protein: CASSPRGTGANVLTF. The CDR3 DNA follows: TGTGCCAGCAGCCCCCGCGGGACTGGGGCCAACGTCCTGACTTTC. The chain has TRBV9 and TRBJ2-6; TRBD2 might be the D (6 bases). Trimming removed 4 bases from V and 2 bases from J, with 10 bases in between. The CDR3 extends over 15 amino acids. Germline V gene data show CDR1 as SGDLS and CDR2 as YYNGEE.

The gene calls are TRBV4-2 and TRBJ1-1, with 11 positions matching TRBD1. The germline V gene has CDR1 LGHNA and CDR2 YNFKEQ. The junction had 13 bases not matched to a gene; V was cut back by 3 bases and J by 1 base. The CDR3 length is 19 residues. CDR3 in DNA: TGTGCCAGCAGCCAGGGGTATTTGGGGACAGGGGGTCCGAACACTGAAGCTTTCTTT. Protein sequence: CASSQGYLGTGGPNTEAFF.

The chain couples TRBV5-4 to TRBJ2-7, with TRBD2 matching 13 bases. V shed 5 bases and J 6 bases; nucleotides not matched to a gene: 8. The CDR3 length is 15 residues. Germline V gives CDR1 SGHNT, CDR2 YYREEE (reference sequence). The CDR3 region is CASSPTGLAGLEQYF. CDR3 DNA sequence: TGTGCCAGCAGTCCCACGGGACTAGCGGGACTCGAGCAGTACTTC.

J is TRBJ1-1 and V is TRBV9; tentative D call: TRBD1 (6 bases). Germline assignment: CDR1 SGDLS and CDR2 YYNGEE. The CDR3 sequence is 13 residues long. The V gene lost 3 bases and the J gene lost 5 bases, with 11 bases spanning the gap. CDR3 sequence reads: CASSAGARTEAFF. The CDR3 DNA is TGTGCCAGCAGCGCGGGGGCTCGGACTGAAGCTTTCTTT.

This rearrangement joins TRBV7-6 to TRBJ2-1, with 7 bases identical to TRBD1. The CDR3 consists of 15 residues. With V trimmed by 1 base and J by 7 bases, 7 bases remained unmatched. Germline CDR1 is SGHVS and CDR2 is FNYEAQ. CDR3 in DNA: TGTGCCAGCAGCTTAGTACAGGGGAACAAAAATGAGCAGTTCTTC. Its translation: CASSLVQGNKNEQFF.

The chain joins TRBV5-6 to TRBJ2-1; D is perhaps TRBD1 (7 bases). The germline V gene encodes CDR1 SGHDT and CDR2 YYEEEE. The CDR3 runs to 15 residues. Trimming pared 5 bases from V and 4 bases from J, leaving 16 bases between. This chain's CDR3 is CASSAGTARYNEQFF. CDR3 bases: TGTGCCAGCAGTGCGGGGACAGCCAGGTACAATGAGCAGTTCTTC.

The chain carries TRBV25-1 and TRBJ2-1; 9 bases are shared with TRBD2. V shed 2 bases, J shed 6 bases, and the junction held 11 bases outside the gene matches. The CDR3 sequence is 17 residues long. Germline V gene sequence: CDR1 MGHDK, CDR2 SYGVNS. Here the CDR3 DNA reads TGTGCCAGCAGTGAAGGATTTAGCGGGAGTGGATCCAATGAGCAGTTCTTC. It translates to CASSEGFSGSGSNEQFF.

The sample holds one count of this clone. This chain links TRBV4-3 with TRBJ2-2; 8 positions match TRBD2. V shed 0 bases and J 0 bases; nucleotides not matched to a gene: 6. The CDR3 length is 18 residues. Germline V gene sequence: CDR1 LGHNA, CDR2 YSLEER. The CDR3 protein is CASSQDGQREPNTGELFF. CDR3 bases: TGCGCCAGCAGCCAAGATGGCCAGCGGGAGCCGAACACCGGGGAGCTGTTTTTT.

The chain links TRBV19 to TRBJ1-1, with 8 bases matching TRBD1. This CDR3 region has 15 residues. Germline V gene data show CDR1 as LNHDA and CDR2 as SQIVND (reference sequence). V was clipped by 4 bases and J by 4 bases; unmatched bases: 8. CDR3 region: CASSTMGQAGTEAFF. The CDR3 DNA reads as TGTGCCAGTAGTACCATGGGACAGGCAGGCACTGAAGCTTTCTTT.

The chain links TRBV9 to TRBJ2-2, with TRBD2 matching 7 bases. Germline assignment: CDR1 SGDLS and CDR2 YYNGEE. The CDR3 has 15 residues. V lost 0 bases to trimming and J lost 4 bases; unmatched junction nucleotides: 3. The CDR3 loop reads CASSVEAGSTGELFF. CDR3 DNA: TGTGCCAGCAGCGTAGAAGCGGGAAGCACCGGGGAGCTGTTTTTT.

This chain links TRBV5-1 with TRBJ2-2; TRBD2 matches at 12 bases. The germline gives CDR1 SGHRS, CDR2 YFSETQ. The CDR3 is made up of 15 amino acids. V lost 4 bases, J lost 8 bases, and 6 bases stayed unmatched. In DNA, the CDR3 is TGCGCCAGCAGCCATGGACTAGCGGGATCGGGGGAGCTGTTTTTT. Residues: CASSHGLAGSGELFF.

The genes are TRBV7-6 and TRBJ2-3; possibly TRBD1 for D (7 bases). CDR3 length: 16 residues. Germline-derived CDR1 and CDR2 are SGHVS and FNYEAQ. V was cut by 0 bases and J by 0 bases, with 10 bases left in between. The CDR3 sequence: CASSLARGQSTDTQYF. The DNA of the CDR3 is TGTGCCAGCAGCTTAGCGCGGGGACAGAGCACAGATACGCAGTATTTT.

The CDR3 bases are TGTGCCAGTAGTATAGACACTCAGGGGGGCGGGATTGAGACCCAGTACTTC. It encodes CASSIDTQGGGIETQYF. The chain combines TRBV19 with TRBJ2-5; possibly TRBD1 for D (7 bases). CDR3 length equals 17 residues. Per germline, CDR1 LNHDA and CDR2 SQIVND (reference sequence). V was shortened by 0 bases and J by 5 bases, with 19 bases between the two germline ends.

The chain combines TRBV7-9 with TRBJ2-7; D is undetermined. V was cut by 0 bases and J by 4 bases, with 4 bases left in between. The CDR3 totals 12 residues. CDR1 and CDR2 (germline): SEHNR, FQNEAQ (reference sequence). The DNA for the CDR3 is TGTGCCAGCAGCTTAGCTACTTACGAGCAGTACTTC. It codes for CASSLATYEQYF.

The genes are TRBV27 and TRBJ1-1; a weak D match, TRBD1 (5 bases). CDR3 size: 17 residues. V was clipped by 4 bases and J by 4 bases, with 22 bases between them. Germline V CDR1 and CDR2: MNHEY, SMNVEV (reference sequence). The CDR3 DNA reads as TGTGCCAGCAGTTCCCTAACCCTCTCGGGGCTCGGCACTGAAGCTTTCTTT. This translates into CASSSLTLSGLGTEAFF.

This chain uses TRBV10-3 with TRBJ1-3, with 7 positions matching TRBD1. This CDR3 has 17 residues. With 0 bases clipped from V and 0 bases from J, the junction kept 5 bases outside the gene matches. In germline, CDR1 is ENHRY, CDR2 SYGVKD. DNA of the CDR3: TGTGCCATCAGTGAGTCGACAGGGCCCCGCTCTGGAAACACCATATATTTT. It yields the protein CAISESTGPRSGNTIYF.

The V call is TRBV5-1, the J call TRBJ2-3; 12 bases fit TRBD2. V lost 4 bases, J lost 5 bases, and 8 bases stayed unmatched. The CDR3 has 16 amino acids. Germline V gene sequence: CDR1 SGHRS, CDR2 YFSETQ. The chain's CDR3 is CASSPRLAGVQDTQYF. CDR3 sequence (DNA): TGCGCCAGCAGCCCGCGACTAGCGGGAGTACAAGATACGCAGTATTTT.

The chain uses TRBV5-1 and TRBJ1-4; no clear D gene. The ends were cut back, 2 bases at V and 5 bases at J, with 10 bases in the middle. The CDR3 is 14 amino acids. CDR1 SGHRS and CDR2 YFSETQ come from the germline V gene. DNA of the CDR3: TGCGCCAGCAGCTTAAACAGTCTAAATGAAAAACTGTTTTTT. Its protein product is CASSLNSLNEKLFF.

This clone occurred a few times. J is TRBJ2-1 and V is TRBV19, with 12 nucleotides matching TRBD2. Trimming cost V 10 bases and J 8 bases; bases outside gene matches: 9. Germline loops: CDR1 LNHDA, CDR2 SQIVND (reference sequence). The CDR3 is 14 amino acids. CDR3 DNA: TGTGCCACTGCCGGGACTAGCGGGTGGGATGAGCAGTTCTTC. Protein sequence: CATAGTSGWDEQFF.

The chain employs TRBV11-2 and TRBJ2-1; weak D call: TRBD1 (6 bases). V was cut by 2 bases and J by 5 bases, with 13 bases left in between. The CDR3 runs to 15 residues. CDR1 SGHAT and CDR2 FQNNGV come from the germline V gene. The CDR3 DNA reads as TGTGCCAGCAGCTTACACCGGGACACTCACAATGAGCAGTTCTTC. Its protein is CASSLHRDTHNEQFF.

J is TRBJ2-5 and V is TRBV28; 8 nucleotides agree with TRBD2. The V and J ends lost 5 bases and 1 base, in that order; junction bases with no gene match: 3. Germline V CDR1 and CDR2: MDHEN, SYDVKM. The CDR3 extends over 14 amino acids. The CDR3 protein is CASSQTSVQETQYF. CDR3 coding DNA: TGTGCCAGCAGTCAGACTAGCGTCCAAGAGACCCAGTACTTC. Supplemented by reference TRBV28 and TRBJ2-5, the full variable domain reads DVKVTQSSRYLVKRTGEKVFLECVQDMDHENMFWYRQDPGLGLRLIYFSYDVKMKEKGDIPEGYSVSREKKERFSLILESASTNQTSMYLCASSQTSVQETQYFGPGTRLLVL.